This TCR beta chain was observed in a study of T cell clones after liver transplantation. Data came from immunoSEQ multiplex PCR; TCRdb stores just in-frame clones and leaves some out. The repertoire has over 15,000 clones, more than 70% of them found once; the top ten carry around 40%. CDR3 length: 14 amino acids. V lost 5 bases and J lost 5; bases outside the gene matches: 6. CDR1 PRHDT and CDR2 FYEKMQ come from the germline V gene (reference sequence). This material consisted of CD8+ T cells from blood, taken less than 50 months after liver transplant. The receptor comes from a human patient who received a liver transplant. Some T cells may be graft donor cells. The chain carries TRBV13 and TRBJ1-2, with TRBD1 matching 9 bases. The CDR3 nucleotides read TGTGCCAGCAGCCACGGGACAGGGAAATATGGCTACACCTTC. This gives the protein CASSHGTGKYGYTF.